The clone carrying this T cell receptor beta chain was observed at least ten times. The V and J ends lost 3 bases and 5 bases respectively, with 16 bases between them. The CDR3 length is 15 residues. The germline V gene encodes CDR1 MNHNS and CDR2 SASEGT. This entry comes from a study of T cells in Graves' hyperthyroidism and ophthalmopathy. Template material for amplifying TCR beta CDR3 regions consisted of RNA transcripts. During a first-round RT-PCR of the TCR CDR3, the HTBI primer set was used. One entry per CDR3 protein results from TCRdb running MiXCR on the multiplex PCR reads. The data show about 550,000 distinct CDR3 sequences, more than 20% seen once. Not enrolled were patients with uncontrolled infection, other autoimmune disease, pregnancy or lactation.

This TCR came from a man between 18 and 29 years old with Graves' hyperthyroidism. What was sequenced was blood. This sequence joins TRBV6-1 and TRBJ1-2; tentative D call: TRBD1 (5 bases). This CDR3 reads CASSDPTAKFYGYTF. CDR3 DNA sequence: TGTGCCAGCAGTGATCCGACAGCCAAGTTTTATGGCTACACCTTC.